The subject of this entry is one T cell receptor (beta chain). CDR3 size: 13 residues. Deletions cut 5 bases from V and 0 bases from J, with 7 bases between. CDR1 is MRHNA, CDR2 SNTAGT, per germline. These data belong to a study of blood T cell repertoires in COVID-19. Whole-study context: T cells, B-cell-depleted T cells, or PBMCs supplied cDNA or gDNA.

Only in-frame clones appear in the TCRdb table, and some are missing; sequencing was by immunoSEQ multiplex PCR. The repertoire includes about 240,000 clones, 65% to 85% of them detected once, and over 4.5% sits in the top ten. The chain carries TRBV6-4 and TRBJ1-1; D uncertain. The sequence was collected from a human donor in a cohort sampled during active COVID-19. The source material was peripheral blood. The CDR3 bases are TGTGCCAGCAGTAACAGCATGAACACTGAAGCTTTCTTT. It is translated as CASSNSMNTEAFF.